The 15 T cell receptor beta chains given below trace back to one sample, sequenced in a study of identical twins. TCRdb fed the 5' RACE reads into MiXCR, producing one record per CDR3 protein. Of 500,000 to 650,000 distinct CDR3 sequences listed, 7.1% were seen once; the top ten hold about 1.5%. The same sample was also used in a study of yellow fever vaccine responses in identical twins.

The specimen sequenced was PBMCs. Every receptor here comes from a woman under 30 in good health.

This clonotype was counted at least ten times. The chain uses TRBV28 and TRBJ2-7; 9 bases line up with TRBD2. The V and J ends lost 3 bases and 7 bases, in that order; junction bases with no gene match: 7. The CDR3 totals 14 residues. Germline values: CDR1 MDHEN, CDR2 SYDVKM. The CDR3 DNA is TGTGCCAGCAGTTTGACTAGCGGATATAGGGAGCAGTACTTC. This encodes CASSLTSGYREQYF.

The rearrangement links TRBV9 to TRBJ2-7, with TRBD1 as a possible D gene (6 bases). The CDR3 covers 13 residues. Germline V gives CDR1 SGDLS, CDR2 YYNGEE. Between the trimmed V and J ends, which lost 0 bases and 7 bases, there was a span of 11 bases. CDR3 sequence: CASSVGGHREQYF. CDR3 nucleotide sequence: TGTGCCAGCAGCGTAGGGGGACACAGGGAGCAGTACTTC.

This chain links TRBV11-2 with TRBJ2-5; no clear D. Trimming cost V 5 bases and J 1 base, with 11 bases left between them. This CDR3 is built from 14 residues. The germline V gene has CDR1 SGHAT and CDR2 FQNNGV. CDR3 residues: CASSHWTVQETQYF. The CDR3 bases are TGTGCCAGCAGCCATTGGACGGTCCAAGAGACCCAGTACTTC.

The V call is TRBV10-3, the J call TRBJ2-7; 8 nucleotides agree with TRBD1. Germline CDR1 ENHRY, CDR2 SYGVKD. The V and J ends lost 5 bases and 1 base, in that order; junction bases with no gene match: 7. This CDR3 has 15 amino acids. The CDR3 spells CAISPGTGKSYEQYV. For the CDR3, the DNA is TGTGCCATCAGTCCTGGGACAGGCAAATCCTACGAGCAGTACGTC.

This clonotype was detected ten times or more. The chain combines TRBV5-1 with TRBJ2-1; D unclear. Trimming pared 0 bases from V and 8 bases from J, leaving 12 bases between. The CDR3 has 14 amino acids. From germline, CDR1 is SGHRS and CDR2 YFSETQ. The CDR3 nucleotides are TGCGCCAGCAGCTTGGCCCTACGGAGTGATGAGCAGTTCTTC. This encodes CASSLALRSDEQFF.

The chain couples TRBV5-1 to TRBJ2-2, with a possible D match to TRBD1 (5 bases). This CDR3 is built from 14 residues. V was pared by 3 bases and J by 7 bases, with 13 bases between. Germline V CDR1 and CDR2: SGHRS, YFSETQ. CDR3 residues: CASSSLRGGGELFF. The CDR3 region has the DNA TGCGCCAGCAGCTCCTTAAGGGGCGGCGGGGAGCTGTTTTTT.

This clonotype occurred many times. The chain couples TRBV15 to TRBJ2-2; TRBD2 might be the D (6 bases). The CDR3 length is 20 residues. The germline V gene encodes CDR1 LNHNV and CDR2 YYDKDF (reference sequence). V dropped 1 base and J dropped 0 bases, with 21 bases sitting between them. DNA for the CDR3: TGTGCCACCAGCAGAGTTTTATTTGGGGCTAGCGAAACGAACACCGGGGAGCTGTTTTTT. The encoded protein is CATSRVLFGASETNTGELFF.

In its sample, this clonotype was seen many times. This sequence joins TRBV2 and TRBJ1-1; TRBD1 aligns across 11 bases. The V gene's germline CDR1 is SNHLY and CDR2 FYNNEI. The CDR3 sequence is 13 residues long. V dropped 6 bases and J dropped 4; count of bases not matched to a gene: 1. The CDR3 DNA sequence: TGTGCCAGCAGAGGGACAGGGGGCACTGAAGCTTTCTTT. This codes for CASRGTGGTEAFF.

The chain combines TRBV5-1 with TRBJ1-2; D unresolved. V shed 4 bases and J shed 2 bases, with 12 bases lying between them. This CDR3 has 14 amino acids. CDR1 SGHRS and CDR2 YFSETQ come from the germline V gene. Here the CDR3 reads CASSPHSENYGYTF. CDR3 nucleotide sequence: TGCGCCAGCAGCCCCCACTCAGAGAACTATGGCTACACCTTC.

This clonotype was observed a few times. The chain combines TRBV7-8 with TRBJ2-1; D is tentatively TRBD1 or TRBD2 (6 bases each). The CDR3 spans 12 residues. Germline V gives CDR1 SGHVS, CDR2 FQNEAQ. Trimming removed 5 bases from V and 9 bases from J, with 11 bases in between. CDR3 residues: CASSTEGGEQFF. In DNA, the CDR3 is TGTGCCAGCAGCACGGAGGGGGGTGAGCAGTTCTTC.

This clonotype was counted a few times. The chain joins TRBV15 to TRBJ1-2; no clear D. CDR1 and CDR2 from the germline V gene are LNHNV and YYDKDF (reference sequence). V was trimmed by 0 bases and J by 2 bases, leaving 10 bases between them. The CDR3 is made up of 15 amino acids. In DNA form, the CDR3 reads TGTGCCACCAGCAGAGATCTCGCCGGGAACTATGGCTACACCTTC. Its protein product is CATSRDLAGNYGYTF.

This clonotype was detected only a few times. The chain couples TRBV15 to TRBJ2-5, with unresolved D. V was shortened by 5 bases and J by 3 bases, with 7 bases between the two germline ends. This CDR3 has 12 amino acids. The germline CDR1 and CDR2 sequences are LNHNV and YYDKDF (reference sequence). CDR3 protein: CATSGRKETQYF. Written as DNA, the CDR3 is TGTGCCACCAGCGGCAGGAAAGAGACCCAGTACTTC.

The V call is TRBV20-1, the J call TRBJ2-3; 8 nucleotides line up with TRBD1. Germline CDR1 is DFQATT and CDR2 is SNEGSKA (reference sequence). V shed 5 bases and J 4 bases; nucleotides not matched to a gene: 5. This CDR3 spans 13 amino acids. The CDR3 DNA is TGCAGTGCTCATCGGACAGGGCCAGATACGCAGTATTTT. Amino acids: CSAHRTGPDTQYF.

Ten or more counts support this clonotype. The chain employs TRBV24-1 and TRBJ2-1, with 8 positions matching TRBD2. The V gene's germline CDR1 is KGHDR and CDR2 SFDVKD. CDR3 length equals 13 residues. With V trimmed by 7 bases and J by 8 bases, 6 bases remained unmatched. The CDR3 sequence: CATSERELDEQFF. CDR3 DNA: TGTGCCACCAGCGAGCGGGAGTTGGATGAGCAGTTCTTC.

The chain recombines TRBV28 with TRBJ2-7; 11 bases align to TRBD2. Germline-derived CDR1 and CDR2 are MDHEN and SYDVKM. CDR3 length: 13 amino acids. J was trimmed by 11 bases and V by 8 bases; bases with no gene match: 11. CDR3 in amino acids: CASVRASGRRKYF. The CDR3 bases are TGTGCCAGCGTCCGGGCTAGCGGGAGGCGGAAGTACTTC.